This TCR beta chain emerged from a study of T cell responses to AZD1222 COVID-19 vaccine. Study-wide results and limits: White British people made up most donors, females outnumbered males, and clonal diversity was possibly underestimated. Researchers took repertoire samples only after the peak T cell response had come.

Sequenced by immunoSEQ multiplex PCR; TCRdb stores in-frame clones only, minus some. Found here are approximately 120,000 clones, 85% to 90% of them singletons; the top ten hold more than 9.5%. V trimming: 5 bases; J trimming: 5 bases; junction bases outside the gene matches: 12. The CDR3 sequence is 16 residues long. Per germline, CDR1 SGHNT and CDR2 YYREEE (reference sequence). As regards this clone: Its target is unknown.

The sequence came from an adult in good health. The material was peripheral blood, obtained on day 0 of MenACWY control vaccination. The chain has TRBV5-4 and TRBJ2-1, with 8 bases fitting TRBD1. CDR3 protein: CASSSDREWTHNEQFF. The CDR3 DNA reads as TGTGCCAGCAGTTCGGACAGGGAGTGGACCCACAATGAGCAGTTCTTC.